These 16 T cell receptor beta chains originate from one sample sequenced in a study of cytomegalovirus exposure and HLA in healthy donors (dated by TCRdb to 2015 to 2018). Library prep was done by the immunoSEQ multiplex PCR assay. A mixture of 60 forward primers for TCR Vbeta segments and 13 reverse primers for TCR Jbeta segments was used in the multiplex PCR. As stored in TCRdb, this immuneACCESS dataset retains in-frame rearrangements with V and J assigned. A fraction of the clones does not appear; measured against another copy, unresolved V genes explain less than half of the discrepancy, and the remainder lacks a known reason. This sample comprises some 120,000 clones, more than 80% of them detected only once. The biggest ten clones account for 3% to 4% of the sample. The sample consisted of PBMCs. The receptors were sampled from a male donor in good health and CMV-seronegative.

The genes are TRBV7-3 and TRBJ2-2, with 9 bases aligning to TRBD1. The germline gives CDR1 SGHTA, CDR2 FQGTGA. Unmatched junction bases numbered 3, after V lost 1 base and J lost 3 bases. The CDR3 extends over 16 amino acids. In nucleotides, the CDR3 is TGTGCCAGCAGCTTAAACGGACAGGGGTACACCGGGGAGCTGTTTTTT. As protein: CASSLNGQGYTGELFF.

A few counts support this clone. V is TRBV4-3 and J is TRBJ1-5; D uncertain. The CDR3 runs to 17 residues. V gave up 0 bases and J gave up 1 base, with 13 bases separating them. Germline V CDR1 and CDR2: LGHNA, YSLEER. As DNA, the CDR3 is TGCGCCAGCAGCCAAGATGAAGGGAGAAGAAGCAATCAGCCCCAGCATTTT. It is translated as CASSQDEGRRSNQPQHF.

As to this clone: No DNA is shown, since the ends of the CDR3 on it are uncertain; the CDR3 is the one TCRdb lists. V usage is TRBV5-6 and J usage is TRBJ2-7; the table's D call, TRBD2, was not checked against the DNA. Germline V gives CDR1 SGHDT, CDR2 YYEEEE. The CDR3 adds up to 11 amino acids, both ends counted. The CDR3 loop is CASGWGSGASF.

J is TRBJ2-3 and V is TRBV2; 9 bases match TRBD1. Germline V gene sequence: CDR1 SNHLY, CDR2 FYNNEI. This CDR3 spans 15 amino acids. With 3 bases clipped from V and 5 bases from J, the junction kept 6 bases outside the gene matches. CDR3 region: CASSEDRGVEDTQYF. In nucleotides, the CDR3 is TGTGCCAGCAGTGAGGACAGGGGTGTGGAAGATACGCAGTATTTT.

The chain couples TRBV4-1 to TRBJ2-1; TRBD2 might be the D (6 bases). Germline V gene sequence: CDR1 MGHRA, CDR2 YSYEKL. CDR3 length equals 14 residues. Trimming took 4 bases from V and 6 from J, leaving 13 bases between them. CDR3 amino acids: CASSRGDSGNEQFF. The CDR3 nucleotides are TGCGCCAGCAGCCGGGGGGATAGCGGCAATGAGCAGTTCTTC.

This chain connects TRBV4-3 to TRBJ2-4, with TRBD2 matching over 8 bases. Germline CDR1 and CDR2: LGHNA and YSLEER. This CDR3 comprises 18 residues. V was pared by 1 base and J by 1 base, with 9 bases of the junction left unmatched. This chain's CDR3 is CASSQVNSGDGAKNIQYF. Here the CDR3 DNA reads TGCGCCAGCAGCCAAGTGAATAGCGGGGATGGGGCCAAAAACATTCAGTACTTC.

This rearrangement joins TRBV7-2 to TRBJ2-4, with 9 bases matching TRBD2. There are 15 residues in the CDR3. The V segment lost 7 bases and the J segment 8 bases; nucleotides outside the gene matches: 12. Germline loops: CDR1 SGHTA, CDR2 FQGNSA. For the CDR3, the DNA is TGTGCCAGCAACCCTAGCGGGAACCAAACTTACATTCAGTACTTC. Translating it yields CASNPSGNQTYIQYF.

For this clone: Within the sample, other DNA sequences also encode this same CDR3. This sequence joins TRBV5-1 and TRBJ2-5; 11 bases fit TRBD2. The J call may be wrong; the DNA end is better matched by TRBJ2-7. Germline assignment: CDR1 SGHRS and CDR2 YFSETQ. The CDR3 spans 16 residues. For the CDR3, the DNA is TGCGCCAGCAGCCGAGGGACTAGCGGAAGCTCCTACGAGCAGTACTTC. This encodes CASSRGTSGSSYEQYF.

This clone was seen once. The sample holds other DNA sequences that translate to the same CDR3. The rearrangement joins TRBV18 to TRBJ1-4, with TRBD1 matching 11 bases. Germline loops: CDR1 KGHSH, CDR2 LQKENI. This CDR3 has 15 amino acids. The J segment lost 8 bases and the V segment lost 0 bases, leaving 2 bases of the junction unmatched. DNA for the CDR3: TGTGCCAGCTCACCACCAGGGACAGGGGGAGAAAAACTGTTTTTT. Translated: CASSPPGTGGEKLFF.

This chain uses TRBV5-1 with TRBJ1-1, with 8 nucleotides matching TRBD1. The J segment lost 5 bases and the V segment lost 0 bases, leaving 6 bases of the junction unmatched. Germline V gene sequence: CDR1 SGHRS, CDR2 YFSETQ. The CDR3 length is 15 residues. The CDR3 protein is CASSLARGPETEAFF. CDR3 coding DNA: TGCGCCAGCAGCTTGGCCAGGGGGCCGGAGACTGAAGCTTTCTTT.

On this clone: The sample has other DNA sequences that encode this CDR3 too. This sequence joins TRBV4-1 and TRBJ1-6; D not certain. The germline V and J ends were trimmed by 4 bases and 10 bases, with 17 bases remaining between them. The germline V gene encodes CDR1 MGHRA and CDR2 YSYEKL. The CDR3 sequence is 15 residues long. CDR3 nucleotides: TGCGCCAGCAGCCGTCTCTACTTCGGGGAATCACCCCTCCACTTT. This codes for CASSRLYFGESPLHF.

This clone was counted a few times. The V and J genes are TRBV6-4 and TRBJ2-3; tentatively, D is TRBD2 (7 bases). V shed 3 bases and J shed 4 bases, with 14 bases lying between them. The CDR3 loop spans 15 amino acids. CDR1 and CDR2 (germline): MRHNA, SNTAGT. The CDR3 bases are TGTGCCAGCAGTGATAGGGGGGGCGTCGCAGATACGCAGTATTTT. It is translated as CASSDRGGVADTQYF.

With respect to this clone: The junction shows a germline mismatch at one end, possibly a read error. The chain employs TRBV7-9 and TRBJ1-1; 10 bases align to TRBD1. This CDR3 region has 16 residues. CDR1 is SEHNR and CDR2 is FQNEAQ in the germline V gene (reference sequence). Here the CDR3 DNA reads TGTTCCAGCAGCCCCGGGGACAGGGGACCGAACACTGAAGCTTTCTTT. Amino acids: CSSSPGDRGPNTEAFF.

This clone showed up just once. CDR3 sequence reads: CASSQLSVRITGSEQYF. Written as DNA, the CDR3 is TGTGCCAGCAGCCAATTGAGTGTTAGAATTACAGGGAGCGAGCAGTACTTC. V is TRBV16 and J is TRBJ2-7; TRBD1 is a possible D gene (6 bases). V was pared by 1 base and J by 6 bases, with 22 bases between. This CDR3 spans 17 amino acids. Germline V gives CDR1 KGHSY, CDR2 FQNENV.

The genes are TRBV6-1 and TRBJ1-1; D possibly corresponds to TRBD1 (6 bases). The CDR3 has 14 amino acids. V lost 2 bases and J lost 3, with 10 bases in between. CDR1 MNHNS and CDR2 SASEGT come from the germline V gene. The CDR3, as DNA: TGTGCCAGCAGTGAAAGGGGGGGGTACACTGAAGCTTTCTTT. It codes for CASSERGGYTEAFF.

This rearrangement joins TRBV5-1 to TRBJ2-5; 8 positions agree with TRBD2. Looked up from germline, CDR1 is SGHRS and CDR2 is YFSETQ. J lost 5 bases, V lost 6 bases, and 6 bases had no gene match. The CDR3 is 13 amino acids. CDR3 DNA sequence: TGCGCCAGCACCTCCCCGGGGGGGGAGACCCAGTACTTC. It encodes CASTSPGGETQYF. Full variable domain (missing parts from reference TRBV5-1 and TRBJ2-5): KAGVTQTPRYLIKTRGQQVTLSCSPISGHRSVSWYQQTPGQGLQFLFEYFSETQRNKGNFPGRFSGRQFSNSRSEMNVSTLELGDSALYLCASTSPGGETQYFGPGTRLLVL.